This T cell receptor (beta chain) was captured in a study of T cells in women clearing cervical HPV infection. Turning to the study itself: For cases, blood was sampled a median approximately 150 days after lesion detection, interquartile range roughly 80 to 200 days. Findings and limits, study-wide: Effector/memory and HPV-specific T cells were not isolated, and association timing is unknown.

MY09/MY11 PCR detected cervical HPV DNA; dot-blot assigned genotypes. As for this clone: Its cognate antigen is unknown. The read falls 3 residues short of the CDR3 end, and the missing part is taken from the germline J gene.

immunoSEQ multiplex PCR used an average of roughly 1,100 ng genomic DNA. This table comes from immunoSEQ multiplex PCR, and its TCRdb copy is limited to in-frame clones, with some not included. The sample includes 15,000 to 20,000 clones. Looked up from germline, CDR1 is MNHEY and CDR2 is SVGEGT. This CDR3 contains 13 residues. The ends lost 5 bases at V and 7 bases at J; junction bases unmatched: 6. Sequenced input: blood buffy coat. The clonotype was recovered from a woman between 18 and 75 years old with a cervical HPV16 infection that either progressed to CIN3+ or cleared (not recorded which). The chain carries TRBV6-2 or TRBV6-3 and TRBJ2-5; TRBD2 aligns across 8 bases. The covered CDR3 bases are TGTGCCAGCAGTCTGACTAGCGTTGGGACC. Amino acids: CASSLTSVGT. The whole CDR3 protein is CASSLTSVGTQYF.